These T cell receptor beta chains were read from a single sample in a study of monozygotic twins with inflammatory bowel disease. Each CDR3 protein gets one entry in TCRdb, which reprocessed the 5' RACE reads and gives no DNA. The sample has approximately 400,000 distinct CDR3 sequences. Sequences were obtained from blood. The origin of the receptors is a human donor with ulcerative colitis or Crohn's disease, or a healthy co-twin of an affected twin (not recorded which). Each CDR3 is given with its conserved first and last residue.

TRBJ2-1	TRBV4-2	CASSQDLPVNEQFF
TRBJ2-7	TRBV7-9	CASSFRGASSYEQYF
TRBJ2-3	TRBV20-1	CSASERLAGDSDTQYF
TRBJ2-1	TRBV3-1	CASSPRLAGAYNEQFF
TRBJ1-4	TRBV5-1	CASSFGPGSTNEKLFF
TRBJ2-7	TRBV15	CATSRDPTGLGPYEQYF
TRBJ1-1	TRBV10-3	CAISERQGRTEAFF
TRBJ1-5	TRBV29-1	CSATLQGGNQPQHF
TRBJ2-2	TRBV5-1	CASSWGRDTGELFF
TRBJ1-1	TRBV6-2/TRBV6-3	CASSYAGRNTEAFF
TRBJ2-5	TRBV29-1	CSVVMTGGLRGETQYF
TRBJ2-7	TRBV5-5	CASSGPGTRGSYEQYF
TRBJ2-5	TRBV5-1	CASSKGTGETQYF
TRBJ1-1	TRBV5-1	CASSLVGGLNTEAFF
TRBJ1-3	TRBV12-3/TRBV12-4	CASSPRSGNTIYF